This TCR beta chain was sequenced during a study of T cells in localized non-small cell lung cancer. Using immunoSEQ multiplex PCR, the repertoire was profiled, and TCRdb retains in-frame clones only, with some absent. The data show tens of thousands of clones, around four fifths seen once. CDR3 length equals 18 residues. V shed 2 bases and J 2 bases; nucleotides not matched to a gene: 11. Germline loops: CDR1 MGHRA, CDR2 YSYEKL. To note about this clone: Its antigen is unidentified.

Study-wide findings and caveats: Uninvolved neighboring lung showed the greatest T cell clonality, exceeding tumor.

The sequencing used peripheral blood, collected before any cancer treatment. The source of this sequence is a male donor at least 60 years old with stage II squamous cell lung carcinoma. The rearrangement links TRBV4-1 to TRBJ2-3; 9 bases agree with TRBD2. The CDR3 region has the DNA TGCGCCAGCAGCCAAAAGAGGGCGGGGGGGTTCTACACAGATACGCAGTATTTT. The encoded protein is CASSQKRAGGFYTDTQYF.